This T cell receptor (beta chain) was sequenced for a study of Ad26.COV2.S vaccination and SARS-CoV-2 variants. Noted treatment: about 20 received Ad26.COV2.S at low or high dose, single or two shots; 5 received placebo; per-sample allocation not given. Day 63 after the first injection of vaccine or placebo was the sampling time. In Boston, an adult donor aged 18-55 years took part. The table came from immunoSEQ multiplex PCR; TCRdb's copy has only in-frame clones and leaves some out. Of 350,000 to 400,000 clones listed, 70% to 90% are singletons. As to this clone: Its antigen is as yet unknown.

Trimming took 3 bases from V and 7 from J, leaving 13 bases between them. This CDR3 region has 15 residues. Germline V gene sequence: CDR1 SGHAT, CDR2 FQNNGV. Notes on the study in general: Marked by substantial breadth, spike-specific CD8+ and CD4+ T cell responses were reportedly seen after vaccination. The TCR breadth and depth analyses may have produced an underestimate of total T cell responses.

The material was peripheral blood, obtained in a trial of Ad26.COV2.S vaccine versus placebo. The TCR was taken from a person between 18 and 60 years old who received the Ad26.COV2.S COVID-19 vaccine or a placebo. The J gene is TRBJ1-6, the V gene TRBV11-2, with a tentative D call TRBD1 (6 bases). As DNA, the CDR3 is TGTGCCAGCAGCTTGTCGGGGGGGCTCAATTCACCCCTCCACTTT. Its translation: CASSLSGGLNSPLHF.